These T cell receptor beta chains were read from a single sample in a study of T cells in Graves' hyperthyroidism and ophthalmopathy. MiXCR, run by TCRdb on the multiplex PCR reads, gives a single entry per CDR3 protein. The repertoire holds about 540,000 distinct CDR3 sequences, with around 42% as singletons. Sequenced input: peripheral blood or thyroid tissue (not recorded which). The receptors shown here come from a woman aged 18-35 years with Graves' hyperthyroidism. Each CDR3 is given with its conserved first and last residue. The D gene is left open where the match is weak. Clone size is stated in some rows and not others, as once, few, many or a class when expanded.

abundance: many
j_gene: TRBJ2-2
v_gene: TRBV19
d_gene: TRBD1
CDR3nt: TGTGCCAGTAGCAGCGACAGGGGGTTTACCGGGGAGCTGTTTTTT
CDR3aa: CASSSDRGFTGELFF

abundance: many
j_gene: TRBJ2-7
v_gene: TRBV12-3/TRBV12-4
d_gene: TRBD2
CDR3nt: TGTGCCAGCGAATCTAGCGGGAGGCAGGGCGAGCAGTACTTC
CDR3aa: CASESSGRQGEQYF

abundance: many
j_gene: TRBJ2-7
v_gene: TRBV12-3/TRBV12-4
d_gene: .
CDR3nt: TGTGCCAGCAGTTTAAACAGGGTCGACGAGCAGTACTTC
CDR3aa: CASSLNRVDEQYF

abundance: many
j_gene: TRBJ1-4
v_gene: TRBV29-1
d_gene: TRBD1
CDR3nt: TGCAGCGTGACAGGGCAGCCAACTAATGAAAAACTGTTTTTT
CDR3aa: CSVTGQPTNEKLFF

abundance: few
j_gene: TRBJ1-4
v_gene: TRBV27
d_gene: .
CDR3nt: TGTGCCAGCAGTCCGTCCACAGGGACCAATAATGAAAAACTGTTTTTT
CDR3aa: CASSPSTGTNNEKLFF

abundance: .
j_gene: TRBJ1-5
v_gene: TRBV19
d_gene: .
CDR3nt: TGTGCCAGTTCTCGTGGGTTCGGCAATCAGCATTTT
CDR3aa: CASSRGFGNQHF

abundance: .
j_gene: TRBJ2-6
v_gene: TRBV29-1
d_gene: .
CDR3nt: TGCAGCGTTGTCGGGGGATTGGGGGCCAACGTCCTGACTTTC
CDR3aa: CSVVGGLGANVLTF

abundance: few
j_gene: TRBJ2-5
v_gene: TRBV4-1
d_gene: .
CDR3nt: TGCGCCAGCAGCCAAGACCTCCGGGGGGCGATGTTGGTCCAAGAGACCCAGTACTTC
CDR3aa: CASSQDLRGAMLVQETQYF

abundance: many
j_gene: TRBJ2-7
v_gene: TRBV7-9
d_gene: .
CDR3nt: TGTGCCAGCAGCTTTTACGGGGAATTCAGCTACGAGCAGTACTTC
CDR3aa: CASSFYGEFSYEQYF

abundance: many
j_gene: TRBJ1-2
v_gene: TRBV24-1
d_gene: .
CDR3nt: TGTGCCACCAGTGATTTTAATGGCGGAGGCTACACCTTC
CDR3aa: CATSDFNGGGYTF

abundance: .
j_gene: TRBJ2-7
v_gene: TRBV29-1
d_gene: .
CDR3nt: TGCAGCGTTGTCGGCGGGGGCGGTTACAATGAGCAGTACTTC
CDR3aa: CSVVGGGGYNEQYF